The 5 T cell receptor beta chains below all came from one sample that was sequenced in a study of early T cells in non-severe SARS-CoV-2 infection. One entry per CDR3 protein results from TCRdb running MiXCR on the 5' RACE reads. The table includes roughly 75,000 distinct CDR3 sequences, 12% detected once. Input material: whole blood. Every receptor here comes from an adult who was a healthcare worker with PCR-confirmed SARS-CoV-2 infection or an uninfected control (not recorded which).

This clonotype has ten or more counts. This chain links TRBV5-1 with TRBJ2-3; a possible D gene is TRBD2 (6 bases). Trimming removed 2 bases at V and 2 bases at J, with 12 bases between. The CDR3 extends over 15 amino acids. Germline CDR1 reads SGHRS; CDR2 reads YFSETQ. CDR3 protein: CASSLGVAVTDTQYF. The DNA of the CDR3 is TGCGCCAGCAGCTTAGGGGTAGCGGTCACAGATACGCAGTATTTT.

J is TRBJ1-1 and V is TRBV6-2 or TRBV6-3; 10 positions agree with TRBD1. Per germline, CDR1 MNHEY and CDR2 SVGEGT. The CDR3 loop spans 17 amino acids. V dropped 6 bases and J dropped 4; count of bases not matched to a gene: 14. CDR3 region: CASSPWTGGTSGTEAFF. The CDR3, as DNA: TGTGCCAGCAGCCCCTGGACAGGGGGAACTTCGGGCACTGAAGCTTTCTTT.

The J gene is TRBJ2-7, the V gene TRBV7-2; TRBD2 matches 9 bases. V lost 4 bases to trimming and J lost 7 bases; unmatched junction nucleotides: 11. CDR1 is SGHTA and CDR2 is FQGNSA in the germline V gene. The CDR3 is 15 amino acids. This CDR3 reads CASSWGLAGGGEQYF. In nucleotides, the CDR3 is TGTGCCAGCAGCTGGGGACTAGCCGGAGGGGGTGAGCAGTACTTC.

This clonotype was counted once. A much larger clonotype is one base distant, so this may be a read error. As the CDR3 is not closed by the conserved phenylalanine or tryptophan, this likely results from a read error. The chain is built from TRBV6-1 and TRBJ2-3, with D tentatively TRBD1 or TRBD2 (5 bases each). This CDR3 region has 15 residues. Per germline, CDR1 MNHNS and CDR2 SASEGT. Trimming shortened V by 6 bases and J by 9 bases, and 22 bases separated the two germline ends. For the CDR3, the DNA is TGTGCCAGCAGACTCCGGGACGGCCTCCCGGGGACGCAGTATTCT. Encoded protein: CASRLRDGLPGTQYS.

This clonotype was counted a few times. The gene calls are TRBV20-1 and TRBJ1-6; perhaps TRBD1 as D (5 bases). The germline CDR1 and CDR2 sequences are DFQATT and SNEGSKA (reference sequence). With 3 bases removed from V and 6 bases from J, the gap between germline ends came to 15 bases. CDR3 length: 15 amino acids. CDR3 DNA: TGCAGTGCTAGTCTCGTCGGGGGGGTTAATTCACCCCTCCACTTT. Residues: CSASLVGGVNSPLHF.